This T cell receptor (beta chain) was sequenced in a study of T cell repertoires in ileal Crohn's disease. About the research overall: At postoperative colonoscopy, neoterminal ileum biopsies were taken as M6.

Broader study findings: Clonal expansions were more frequent in active smokers than non-smokers at surgery.

TCRdb's table, derived via immunoSEQ multiplex PCR, lists solely in-frame clones and lacks some. This table holds 13,000 or so clones, roughly 78% found once. The CDR3 totals 15 residues. Germline V gene data show CDR1 as PRHDT and CDR2 as FYEKMQ (reference sequence). Trimming left V 4 bases short and J 8 bases short, with 20 bases between. Comment on this clone: The antigen is undetermined.

The time point was: neoterminal ileum biopsy at postoperative endoscopy, about 6 months after surgery. The TCR was taken from an adult with Crohn's disease. J is TRBJ1-2 and V is TRBV13; maybe TRBD1 (6 bases). The sequenced sample was ileal tissue. The CDR3 DNA follows: TGTGCCAGCAGCTCCGACCACCTGGGGGCTAGCGGCTACACCTTC. Its translation: CASSSDHLGASGYTF. The full variable domain, with the rest looked up from reference TRBV13 and TRBJ1-2, is AAGVIQSPRHLIKEKRETATLKCYPIPRHDTVYWYQQGPGQDPQFLISFYEKMQSDKGSIPDRFSAQQFSDYHSELNMSSLELGDSALYFCASSSDHLGASGYTFGSGTRLTVV.